This T cell receptor beta chain came from a study of CD8 T cells in Susac syndrome. Study-wide findings and caveats: Acknowledgment was made by the study that its TCR sequencing and HLA analysis involved a relatively small number of individuals.

The study used healthy donors as controls matched for age and sex. cDNA came from approximately 0.5 to 1 ug RNA primed by random hexamers. The authors amplified TCR beta CDR3 across 54 Vbeta and 13 Jbeta using immunoSEQ multiplex PCR. TCRdb independently ran MiXCR on the immunoSEQ multiplex PCR reads; one entry per CDR3 protein. The table has over 100,000 distinct CDR3 sequences, less than 97% seen once; the top ten hold approximately 0.092%. V lost 7 bases and J lost 4; bases outside the gene matches: 9. This CDR3 spans 14 amino acids. In germline, CDR1 is MNHEY, CDR2 SVGAGI. Comments on this clonotype: Its matching antigen is unknown.

This TCR came from a human donor in good health. The chain is built from TRBV6-5 and TRBJ2-7; 8 bases agree with TRBD2. The sequenced sample was CD4+ T cells from PBMCs. The CDR3 nucleotides read TGTGCCAGCAACTCCCCCATAGCGGGGTACGAGCAGTACTTC. This codes for CASNSPIAGYEQYF.